Below are 27 T cell receptor beta chains sequenced from a single sample in a study of shared clonotypes between healthy human individuals. Clones were sequenced by immunoSEQ multiplex PCR, and TCRdb holds only the in-frame ones, with some missing. The table has 2 million to 2.5 million clones, more than 90% seen once. The sequencing sample was made of naive CD4+ T cells sorted from blood. Documented subset: CD45RA+ positively selected. The receptors were sampled from a man between 18 and 35 years old in good health.

The chain is built from TRBV9 and TRBJ2-7, with 8 bases that match TRBD1. The CDR3 runs to 14 residues. Trimming took 4 bases from V and 6 from J; bases not matched to a gene: 9. CDR1 is SGDLS, CDR2 YYNGEE, per germline. The CDR3 nucleotides read TGTGCCAGCAGCACTTGGACAGGGACCGGCGAGCAGTACTTC. This gives the protein CASSTWTGTGEQYF.

This clone was counted once. The chain combines TRBV19 with TRBJ1-5, with D maybe TRBD1 (6 bases). CDR3 length: 18 residues. Germline CDR1 and CDR2: LNHDA and SQIVND (reference sequence). V dropped 8 bases and J dropped 6 bases, with 29 bases sitting between them. This CDR3 is CASQHRAGTGSQGQPQHF. Here the CDR3 DNA reads TGTGCCAGTCAACACAGGGCAGGGACGGGCTCGCAGGGTCAGCCCCAGCATTTT.

The chain has TRBV28 and TRBJ2-3; D gene uncertain. V lost 7 bases to trimming and J lost 9 bases, with 11 bases between them. This CDR3 spans 11 amino acids. CDR1 is MDHEN, CDR2 SYDVKM, per germline. The CDR3 DNA follows: TGTGCCAGCACCTCGCCGGGCACGCAGTATTTT. Protein sequence: CASTSPGTQYF.

The CDR3 loop reads CASSLGTLINEKLFF. CDR3 bases: TGTGCCAGCAGCTTAGGGACACTTATAAATGAAAAACTGTTTTTT. This chain connects TRBV5-6 to TRBJ1-4, with D perhaps matching TRBD1 (6 bases). Germline CDR1 is SGHDT and CDR2 is YYEEEE. Deletions cut 2 bases from V and 5 bases from J, with 13 bases between. The CDR3 has 15 amino acids.

This rearrangement joins TRBV6-5 to TRBJ1-1, with D perhaps matching TRBD1 (5 bases). Germline V gene sequence: CDR1 MNHEY, CDR2 SVGAGI. CDR3 length equals 12 residues. Trimming shortened V by 5 bases and J by 8 bases, and 12 bases separated the two germline ends. The CDR3, as DNA: TGTGCCAGCAGTCGTAGGGGCTCCGAAGCTTTCTTT. Its protein is CASSRRGSEAFF.

V gene TRBV12-5 combines with J gene TRBJ1-1; 12 positions match TRBD1. CDR1 and CDR2 from the germline V gene are LGHNT and FRNRAP. CDR3 length: 15 amino acids. V lost 5 bases to trimming and J lost 3 bases; unmatched junction nucleotides: 4. Here the CDR3 reads CASGIGTGGHTEAFF. The CDR3 bases are TGTGCTAGTGGTATCGGGACAGGGGGCCACACTGAAGCTTTCTTT.

This chain links TRBV28 with TRBJ1-1; 8 bases are shared with TRBD1. The CDR3 has 13 amino acids. Germline V gene lookup returns CDR1 MDHEN and CDR2 SYDVKM. V lost 7 bases to trimming and J lost 5 bases; unmatched junction nucleotides: 6. CDR3 bases: TGTGCCAGCACCCAGACAGGGGTAACTGAAGCTTTCTTT. Translating gives CASTQTGVTEAFF.

This chain joins TRBV18 and TRBJ1-5; TRBD1 might be the D (6 bases). With 3 bases removed from V and 3 bases from J, the gap between germline ends came to 12 bases. The CDR3 spans 15 residues. Germline CDR1 and CDR2: KGHSH and LQKENI. CDR3 protein: CASSPSGAINQPQHF. The CDR3 DNA follows: TGTGCCAGCTCACCCTCAGGGGCAATCAATCAGCCCCAGCATTTT.

The rearrangement links TRBV7-2 to TRBJ2-1, with D possibly being TRBD1 (6 bases). The V end was cut by 6 bases, the J end by 6 bases, with 12 bases between. Germline CDR1 is SGHTA and CDR2 is FQGNSA. This CDR3 spans 13 amino acids. The CDR3 loop reads CASRNEGVNEQFF. The DNA of the CDR3 is TGTGCCAGCAGGAACGAGGGGGTCAATGAGCAGTTCTTC.

The rearrangement links TRBV6-1 to TRBJ1-2; 9 bases are shared with TRBD1. The germline CDR1 and CDR2 sequences are MNHNS and SASEGT. This CDR3 contains 13 residues. After removal of 6 bases from V and 5 bases from J, the junction contained 4 bases not matched to a gene. The CDR3 nucleotides read TGTGCCAGCAGCAACAGGGGGCCTTATGGCTACACCTTC. As protein: CASSNRGPYGYTF.

The chain employs TRBV28 and TRBJ1-2; 7 nucleotides agree with TRBD1. The germline gives CDR1 MDHEN, CDR2 SYDVKM. The CDR3 extends over 13 amino acids. J gave up 4 bases and V 6 bases, and 5 bases lay outside the gene matches. The CDR3 region has the DNA TGTGCCAGCAGGCGTACAGGGGCCTATGGCTACACCTTC. Translated, it gives CASRRTGAYGYTF.

CDR3 region: CSVTGGRGPDTQYF. For the CDR3, the DNA is TGCAGCGTGACCGGGGGACGAGGTCCCGATACGCAGTATTTT. The V and J genes are TRBV29-1 and TRBJ2-3; TRBD2 might be the D (6 bases). Trimming removed 6 bases from V and 6 bases from J, with 19 bases in between. The CDR3 length is 14 residues. Germline CDR1 reads SQVTM; CDR2 reads ANQGSEA.

The chain links TRBV13 to TRBJ2-1; perhaps TRBD2 as D (6 bases). Trimming removed 5 bases at V and 5 bases at J, with 19 bases between. There are 16 residues in the CDR3. Germline CDR1 and CDR2: PRHDT and FYEKMQ (reference sequence). CDR3 bases: TGTGCCAGCAGCCCCCCCAGGGACTCGGAGAACAATGAGCAGTTCTTC. Translated, it gives CASSPPRDSENNEQFF.

For this clone: Other nucleotide sequences from this sample produce the same CDR3. The CDR3 DNA sequence: TGCAGTGCTAGAGTAGGGGATACGCAGTATTTT. Its protein product is CSARVGDTQYF. This rearrangement joins TRBV20-1 to TRBJ2-3, with D unresolved. The CDR3 extends over 11 amino acids. Germline CDR1 reads DFQATT; CDR2 reads SNEGSKA (reference sequence). Trimming removed 1 base from V and 6 bases from J, with 5 bases in between.

In the case of this clone: In the same sample, other DNA sequences code for this CDR3. The rearrangement links TRBV10-3 to TRBJ2-6; D not certain. The germline V gene encodes CDR1 ENHRY and CDR2 SYGVKD. V was clipped by 10 bases and J by 4 bases, with 11 bases between them. The CDR3 extends over 13 amino acids. The CDR3 here is CATLYSGANVLTF. CDR3 DNA sequence: TGTGCCACACTCTACTCCGGGGCCAACGTCCTGACTTTC.

The V gene is TRBV7-2, the J gene TRBJ1-5; unclear D gene. This CDR3 region has 17 residues. With 1 base removed from V and 2 bases from J, the gap between germline ends came to 15 bases. Germline CDR1 is SGHTA and CDR2 is FQGNSA. The CDR3 DNA follows: TGTGCCAGCAGCTTAGGAGAAGGGTTCTTGGGCAATCAGCCCCAGCATTTT. This codes for CASSLGEGFLGNQPQHF.

The rearrangement links TRBV19 to TRBJ2-7; TRBD2 agrees at 7 bases. After removal of 8 bases from V and 2 bases from J, the junction contained 6 bases not matched to a gene. The germline gives CDR1 LNHDA, CDR2 SQIVND (reference sequence). The CDR3 contains 13 residues. CDR3 nucleotide sequence: TGTGCCAGTTCTGTAGCGGGCGCCTACGAGCAGTACTTC. This codes for CASSVAGAYEQYF. Looking up the rest from reference TRBV19 and TRBJ2-7 gives the full variable domain: DGGITQSPKYLFRKEGQNVTLSCEQNLNHDAMYWYRQDPGQGLRLIYYSQIVNDFQKGDIAEGYSVSREKKESFPLTVTSAQKNPTAFYLCASSVAGAYEQYFGPGTRLTVT.

The chain employs TRBV5-6 and TRBJ1-1; TRBD1 matches 7 bases. Trimming cost V 4 bases and J 1 base; bases outside gene matches: 7. CDR1 is SGHDT, CDR2 YYEEEE, per germline. The CDR3 contains 15 residues. CDR3 sequence reads: CASSLLTGTNTEAFF. The DNA for the CDR3 is TGTGCCAGCAGCCTATTGACAGGGACGAACACTGAAGCTTTCTTT.

The V and J genes are TRBV19 and TRBJ2-7; TRBD2 is a possible D gene (5 bases). This CDR3 region has 14 residues. The V end lost 3 bases, the J end lost 4 bases, and 13 bases lay between the germline ends. CDR1 LNHDA and CDR2 SQIVND come from the germline V gene (reference sequence). CDR3 nucleotides: TGTGCCAGTAGTATTGAGGGCAGGCTTTACGAGCAGTACTTC. This gives the protein CASSIEGRLYEQYF.

The CDR3 nucleotides are TGTGCCAGCAGCGTAGCAGCGGGGGGACTCCCCAGCCAAGAGACCCAGTACTTC. This encodes CASSVAAGGLPSQETQYF. The V gene is TRBV9, the J gene TRBJ2-5; 9 positions agree with TRBD2. The V gene's germline CDR1 is SGDLS and CDR2 YYNGEE. This CDR3 is built from 18 residues. Trimming at V came to 0 bases and at J to 1 base, leaving 10 bases not matched to a gene.

The rearrangement links TRBV5-1 to TRBJ2-1; 14 nucleotides agree with TRBD2. V shed 3 bases and J 7 bases; nucleotides not matched to a gene: 6. The CDR3 covers 16 residues. CDR1 SGHRS and CDR2 YFSETQ come from the germline V gene. The CDR3 DNA sequence: TGCGCCAGCAGCTCCCCCGGGACTAGCGGGAGTAATGAGCAGTTCTTC. Translation gives CASSSPGTSGSNEQFF.

The genes are TRBV7-8 and TRBJ1-6; 9 nucleotides line up with TRBD1. Germline values: CDR1 SGHVS, CDR2 FQNEAQ. The CDR3 sequence is 14 residues long. V gave up 2 bases and J gave up 8 bases; unmatched junction bases: 1. For the CDR3, the DNA is TGTGCCAGCAGCTTAAGGGACAGGGATTCACCCCTCCACTTT. Amino acids: CASSLRDRDSPLHF.

The genes are TRBV6-5 and TRBJ1-2, with D unclear. Looked up from germline, CDR1 is MNHEY and CDR2 is SVGAGI. The V and J ends lost 8 bases and 8 bases respectively, with 15 bases between them. The CDR3 runs to 12 residues. Here the CDR3 reads CASQTGGRGYTF. The CDR3 region has the DNA TGTGCCAGCCAAACGGGCGGACGCGGCTACACCTTC.

The count of this clone is one. The V and J genes are TRBV5-1 and TRBJ1-2, with 7 bases that match TRBD1. Germline V gene lookup returns CDR1 SGHRS and CDR2 YFSETQ. J gave up 8 bases and V 2 bases, and 9 bases lay outside the gene matches. The CDR3 loop spans 14 amino acids. For the CDR3, the DNA is TGCGCCAGCAGCTTCTCGGGACAGCAAAAGGGCTACACCTTC. Residues: CASSFSGQQKGYTF.

The V and J genes are TRBV7-2 and TRBJ2-2, with 10 bases aligning to TRBD2. This CDR3 is built from 17 residues. The V gene's germline CDR1 is SGHTA and CDR2 FQGNSA. J lost 3 bases, V lost 1 base, and 5 bases had no gene match. CDR3 protein: CASSLVTSGIYTGELFF. The CDR3 DNA sequence: TGTGCCAGCAGCTTAGTAACTAGCGGGATTTACACCGGGGAGCTGTTTTTT. Full variable domain (outside the CDR3, taken from reference TRBV7-2 and TRBJ2-2): GAGVSQSPSNKVTEKGKDVELRCDPISGHTALYWYRQSLGQGLEFLIYFQGNSAPDKSGLPSDRFSAERTGGSVSTLTIQRTQQEDSAVYLCASSLVTSGIYTGELFFGEGSRLTVL.

The chain links TRBV10-3 to TRBJ1-3; no firm D call. This CDR3 contains 14 residues. Germline V gene sequence: CDR1 ENHRY, CDR2 SYGVKD. The V gene lost 0 bases and the J gene lost 5 bases, with 8 bases spanning the gap. The CDR3 nucleotides read TGTGCCATCAGTGAGTCTTCAGCCCGAAACACCATATATTTT. It translates to CAISESSARNTIYF.

The V gene is TRBV5-1, the J gene TRBJ2-2; possible D gene TRBD2, 5 bases. CDR1 is SGHRS and CDR2 is YFSETQ in the germline V gene. Between the trimmed V and J ends, which lost 4 bases and 1 base, there was a span of 11 bases. The CDR3 consists of 15 residues. CDR3 in amino acids: CASSLVGVNTGELFF. The CDR3 nucleotides are TGCGCCAGCAGCCTCGTCGGGGTGAACACCGGGGAGCTGTTTTTT.